This entry lists 25 T cell receptor beta chains sequenced from one sample in a study of OX40 agonist ivuxolimab in advanced cancers. Measured with immunoSEQ multiplex PCR; TCRdb has only the in-frame clones, and not every one. In the table there are approximately 57,000 clones, approximately 86% of which are singletons. Specimen: CD4+ or CD8+ T cells sorted from blood, collected in a trial of the OX40 agonist ivuxolimab. The receptors derive from an adult with an advanced solid tumor such as melanoma, head and neck, liver or kidney cancer.

This chain uses TRBV14 with TRBJ2-1; perhaps TRBD1 as D (6 bases). The CDR3 is 13 residues long. Trimming took off 2 bases at V and 8 bases at J, with 10 bases between the two ends. Germline CDR1 SGHDN, CDR2 FVKESK. CDR3 loop: CASSQYRAYEQFF. Written as DNA, the CDR3 is TGTGCCAGCAGCCAATACAGGGCCTATGAGCAGTTCTTC.

The genes are TRBV10-1 and TRBJ1-1; D not certain. The CDR3 has 15 residues. Trimming stripped 8 bases from V and 0 bases from J, with 16 bases between. CDR1 is WNHNN and CDR2 is SYGVQD in the germline V gene (reference sequence). CDR3 protein: CASLKGGIMNTEAFF. Written as DNA, the CDR3 is TGCGCCAGCCTAAAGGGAGGGATCATGAACACTGAAGCTTTCTTT.

V is TRBV4-1 and J is TRBJ2-4; D possibly corresponds to TRBD2 (5 bases). Trimming shortened V by 0 bases and J by 0 bases, and 24 bases separated the two germline ends. Germline assignment: CDR1 MGHRA and CDR2 YSYEKL. The CDR3 consists of 21 residues. The CDR3 DNA reads as TGCGCCAGCAGCCAAGATATTCCAGCGGTAAATGTGATCCTAGCCAAAAACATTCAGTACTTC. Residues: CASSQDIPAVNVILAKNIQYF.

The V call is TRBV27, the J call TRBJ2-3; 7 bases are shared with TRBD1. The germline V gene encodes CDR1 MNHEY and CDR2 SMNVEV (reference sequence). The CDR3 loop spans 14 amino acids. Trimming removed 4 bases from V and 3 bases from J; junction bases left unmatched: 4. As DNA, the CDR3 is TGTGCCAGCAGTTCGGGACAGCGGACAGATACGCAGTATTTT. It yields the protein CASSSGQRTDTQYF.

The CDR3 sequence is CSGGHSYEQYF. The CDR3, as DNA: TGCAGCGGGGGCCACTCCTACGAGCAGTACTTC. This rearrangement joins TRBV29-1 to TRBJ2-7, with D possibly being TRBD1 (5 bases). Trimming took off 7 bases at V and 0 bases at J, with 7 bases between the two ends. This CDR3 region has 11 residues. In germline, CDR1 is SQVTM, CDR2 ANQGSEA.

This chain uses TRBV9 with TRBJ2-3; TRBD1 matches at 8 bases. With 0 bases clipped from V and 5 bases from J, the junction kept 5 bases outside the gene matches. The CDR3 contains 15 residues. CDR1 and CDR2 (germline): SGDLS, YYNGEE. CDR3 loop: CASSVGLTGGDTQYF. The CDR3, as DNA: TGTGCCAGCAGCGTAGGCCTAACAGGGGGAGATACGCAGTATTTT.

This chain links TRBV6-6 with TRBJ2-7; no clear D gene. Germline V CDR1 and CDR2: MNHNY, SVGAGI (reference sequence). The CDR3 has 13 residues. Between the trimmed V and J ends, which lost 0 bases and 7 bases, there was a span of 10 bases. The CDR3 loop reads CASSYSSSMEQYF. The CDR3 DNA follows: TGTGCCAGCAGTTACTCGTCGTCGATGGAGCAGTACTTC.

CDR3 nucleotides: TGCGCCAGCAGCGTCGGACAGGGGAACACCGGGGAGCTGTTTTTT. It encodes CASSVGQGNTGELFF. The chain is built from TRBV5-1 and TRBJ2-2, with TRBD1 matching 8 bases. CDR3 length: 15 amino acids. The V gene's germline CDR1 is SGHRS and CDR2 YFSETQ. Losses at the gene ends were 4 bases for V and 1 base for J; bases not matched to a gene: 3.

This clone was detected only once. V and J are TRBV9 and TRBJ2-7; 9 bases match TRBD1. Germline V gene sequence: CDR1 SGDLS, CDR2 YYNGEE. The CDR3 is 14 amino acids. V lost 4 bases and J lost 4; bases outside the gene matches: 6. This CDR3 reads CASSPGQGPYEQYF. The CDR3 DNA is TGTGCCAGCAGCCCAGGACAGGGGCCTTACGAGCAGTACTTC.

The V gene is TRBV5-6, the J gene TRBJ1-5; D gene ambiguous. V was pared by 2 bases and J by 6 bases, with 15 bases between. CDR1 is SGHDT and CDR2 is YYEEEE in the germline V gene. This CDR3 comprises 15 residues. The CDR3 protein is CASSFTPLWGQPQHF. For the CDR3, the DNA is TGTGCCAGCAGCTTCACCCCCCTTTGGGGTCAGCCCCAGCATTTT.

This clone was seen a handful of times. The chain carries TRBV19 and TRBJ2-3; D remains unclear. CDR3 size: 14 residues. The germline CDR1 and CDR2 sequences are LNHDA and SQIVND (reference sequence). Trimming cost V 3 bases and J 8 bases, with 15 bases left between them. CDR3 in amino acids: CASSIPRQVGTQYF. DNA of the CDR3: TGTGCCAGTAGTATTCCCCGCCAGGTCGGTACGCAGTATTTT.

This clone was seen just once. V and J are TRBV15 and TRBJ2-1; 9 bases are a match to TRBD1. The CDR3 is 16 amino acids. Germline V gives CDR1 LNHNV, CDR2 YYDKDF (reference sequence). The ends lost 6 bases at V and 3 bases at J; junction bases unmatched: 9. CDR3 sequence: CATRPEDRGYYNEQFF. The CDR3 coding sequence is TGTGCCACCAGGCCCGAGGACAGGGGTTACTACAATGAGCAGTTCTTC.

The chain links TRBV5-1 to TRBJ1-5; no clear D. The V and J ends lost 4 bases and 8 bases respectively, with 16 bases between them. CDR1 and CDR2 from the germline V gene are SGHRS and YFSETQ. The CDR3 is made up of 14 amino acids. CDR3 sequence: CASSPSYGFEPQHF. In nucleotides, the CDR3 is TGCGCCAGCAGCCCGTCTTACGGGTTCGAGCCCCAGCATTTT.

This clone showed up just a few times. The CDR3 DNA is TGTGCCAGCAGCTTAGAGGACGAGCAGTACTTC. Translation: CASSLEDEQYF. The chain recombines TRBV7-8 with TRBJ2-7, with D unresolved. The V end lost 1 base, the J end lost 5 bases, and 3 bases lay between the germline ends. Per the germline V gene, CDR1 is SGHVS and CDR2 is FQNEAQ. This CDR3 spans 11 amino acids.

The V and J genes are TRBV9 and TRBJ2-5; the D call may be TRBD1 or TRBD2 (5 bases each). CDR1 and CDR2 from the germline V gene are SGDLS and YYNGEE. Deletions cut 4 bases from V and 4 bases from J, with 17 bases between. The CDR3 is 15 amino acids. CDR3 coding DNA: TGTGCCAGCAGCCGAGACTCCGGGACGACAGAGACCCAGTACTTC. This translates into CASSRDSGTTETQYF.

CDR3 sequence (DNA): TGTGCCAGCAGTTATGGCCAGGGCACAGGAAACACCATATATTTT. Amino acid sequence: CASSYGQGTGNTIYF. The V call is TRBV6-6, the J call TRBJ1-3; D possibly corresponds to TRBD1 (5 bases). V lost 3 bases and J lost 4, with 13 bases in between. Germline CDR1 MNHNY, CDR2 SVGAGI (reference sequence). The CDR3 is 15 amino acids.

The rearrangement joins TRBV9 to TRBJ2-5; D call uncertain. This CDR3 has 17 residues. V was pared by 0 bases and J by 3 bases, with 18 bases between. The germline CDR1 and CDR2 sequences are SGDLS and YYNGEE. The CDR3 region has the DNA TGTGCCAGCAGCGTAGCTCCAAGGGCTGGATGGGAAGAGACCCAGTACTTC. The encoded protein is CASSVAPRAGWEETQYF.

A few counts support this clone. This sequence joins TRBV10-3 and TRBJ2-2; no definite D call. The CDR3 is made up of 14 amino acids. The ends were cut back, 6 bases at V and 7 bases at J, with 15 bases in the middle. Germline loops: CDR1 ENHRY, CDR2 SYGVKD. The CDR3 is CAIRAARDNGELFF. CDR3 coding DNA: TGTGCCATCAGGGCCGCCCGTGATAACGGGGAGCTGTTTTTT.

The chain has TRBV6-6 and TRBJ1-4; D is uncertain. Trimming shortened V by 2 bases and J by 7 bases, and 14 bases separated the two germline ends. Germline CDR1 reads MNHNY; CDR2 reads SVGAGI (reference sequence). The CDR3 runs 15 residues. This CDR3 is CASSYEGSRTEKLFF. The CDR3 DNA is TGTGCCAGCAGTTACGAGGGAAGTAGGACTGAAAAACTGTTTTTT.

The genes are TRBV7-9 and TRBJ1-1, with 8 bases that match TRBD1. V shed 1 base and J 1 base; nucleotides not matched to a gene: 8. This CDR3 spans 17 amino acids. Germline-derived CDR1 and CDR2 are SEHNR and FQNEAQ (reference sequence). As DNA, the CDR3 is TGTGCCAGCAGCTTAGGGGCAGGGGGCTTTGGGAACACTGAAGCTTTCTTT. Amino acid sequence: CASSLGAGGFGNTEAFF.

This sequence joins TRBV5-6 and TRBJ1-1, with D maybe TRBD1 (5 bases). CDR3 length equals 11 residues. CDR1 SGHDT and CDR2 YYEEEE come from the germline V gene. The V gene lost 5 bases and the J gene lost 7 bases, with 9 bases spanning the gap. The CDR3 region is CASRRDREAFF. CDR3 nucleotide sequence: TGTGCCAGCAGACGGGACCGTGAAGCTTTCTTT.

This chain connects TRBV11-1 to TRBJ2-7, with TRBD1 matching 8 bases. V lost 7 bases to trimming and J lost 2 bases; unmatched junction nucleotides: 7. CDR1 SGHAT and CDR2 FQDESV come from the germline V gene (reference sequence). The CDR3 has 14 residues. DNA of the CDR3: TGTGCCAGCACATCCAGGACAGGGACCTACGAGCAGTACTTC. Protein sequence: CASTSRTGTYEQYF.

The V and J genes are TRBV12-5 and TRBJ1-1; D gene unclear. The CDR3 consists of 13 residues. CDR1 and CDR2 (germline): LGHNT, FRNRAP. V was trimmed by 1 base and J by 3 bases, leaving 6 bases between them. CDR3 amino acids: CASGLGSDTEAFF. For the CDR3, the DNA is TGTGCTAGTGGTTTGGGTTCGGACACTGAAGCTTTCTTT.

V is TRBV27 and J is TRBJ2-7; 7 nucleotides align to TRBD1. In germline, CDR1 is MNHEY, CDR2 SMNVEV (reference sequence). V gave up 6 bases and J gave up 2 bases; unmatched junction bases: 4. The CDR3 runs 13 residues. Here the CDR3 DNA reads TGTGCCAGCAGCTCACAGGGGCCCTACGAGCAGTACTTC. It encodes CASSSQGPYEQYF.

This chain uses TRBV6-6 with TRBJ1-2, with D possibly TRBD1 on 6 matching bases. Germline V gene sequence: CDR1 MNHNY, CDR2 SVGAGI (reference sequence). The V and J ends lost 2 bases and 5 bases respectively, with 12 bases between them. The CDR3 length is 14 residues. CDR3 protein: CASSYRQGNYGYTF. CDR3 DNA: TGTGCCAGCAGTTACCGGCAGGGGAATTATGGCTACACCTTC.